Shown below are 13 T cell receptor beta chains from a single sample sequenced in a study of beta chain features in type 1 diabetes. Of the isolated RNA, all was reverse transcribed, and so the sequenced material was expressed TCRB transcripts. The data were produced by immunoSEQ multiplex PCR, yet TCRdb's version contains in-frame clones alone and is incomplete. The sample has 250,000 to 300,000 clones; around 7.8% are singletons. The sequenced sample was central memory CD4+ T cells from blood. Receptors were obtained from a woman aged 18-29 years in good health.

The CDR3 region has the DNA TGCGCCAGCAGCTCTGACAGGGTCGGGGAGCTGTTTTTT. It specifies CASSSDRVGELFF. The chain uses TRBV5-1 and TRBJ2-2; 7 positions match TRBD1. The CDR3 runs 13 residues. V dropped 3 bases and J dropped 7; count of bases not matched to a gene: 3. The germline CDR1 and CDR2 sequences are SGHRS and YFSETQ.

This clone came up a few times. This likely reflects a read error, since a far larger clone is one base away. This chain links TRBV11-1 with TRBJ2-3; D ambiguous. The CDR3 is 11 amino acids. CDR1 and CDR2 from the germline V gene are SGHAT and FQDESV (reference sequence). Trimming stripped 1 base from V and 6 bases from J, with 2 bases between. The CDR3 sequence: CASSLGDTQYF. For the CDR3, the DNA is TGTGCCAGCAGCTTAGGTGATACGCAGTATTTT.

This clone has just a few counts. The CDR3 DNA reads TGTGCCTGCGCCGGGACAGCGGCGGGAAACACCATATATTTT. This codes for CACAGTAAGNTIYF. The chain combines TRBV6-5 with TRBJ1-3, with 7 nucleotides matching TRBD1. This CDR3 region has 14 residues. The ends lost 11 bases at V and 4 bases at J; junction bases unmatched: 11. CDR1 is MNHEY and CDR2 is SVGAGI in the germline V gene.

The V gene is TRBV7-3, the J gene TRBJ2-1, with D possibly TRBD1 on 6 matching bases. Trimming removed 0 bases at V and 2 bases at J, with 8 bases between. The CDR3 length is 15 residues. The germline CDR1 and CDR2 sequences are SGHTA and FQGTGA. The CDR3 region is CASSLTTGAYNEQFF. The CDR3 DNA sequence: TGTGCCAGCAGCTTAACGACAGGAGCCTACAATGAGCAGTTCTTC.

CDR3 in amino acids: CASSVVRKGGGTNEQFF. The CDR3 region has the DNA TGTGCCAGCAGCGTAGTAAGGAAAGGCGGGGGGACCAATGAGCAGTTCTTC. This rearrangement joins TRBV9 to TRBJ2-1, with 8 bases matching TRBD2. Germline V gives CDR1 SGDLS, CDR2 YYNGEE. J was trimmed by 6 bases and V by 0 bases; bases with no gene match: 11. This CDR3 comprises 17 residues.

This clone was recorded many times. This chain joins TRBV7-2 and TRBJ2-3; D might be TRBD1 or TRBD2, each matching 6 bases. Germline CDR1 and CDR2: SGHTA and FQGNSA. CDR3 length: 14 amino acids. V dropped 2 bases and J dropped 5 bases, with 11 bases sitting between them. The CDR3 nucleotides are TGTGCCAGCAGCTTACGGGGGCCGGGAGATACGCAGTATTTT. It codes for CASSLRGPGDTQYF.

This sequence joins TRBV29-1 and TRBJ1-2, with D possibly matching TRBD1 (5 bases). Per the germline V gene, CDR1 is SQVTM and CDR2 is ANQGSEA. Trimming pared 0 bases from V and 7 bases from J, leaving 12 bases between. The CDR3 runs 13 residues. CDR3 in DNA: TGCAGCGTTGAAGATCCAGGGTTAGGTGGCTACACCTTC. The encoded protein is CSVEDPGLGGYTF. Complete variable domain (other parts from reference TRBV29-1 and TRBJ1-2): SAVISQKPSRDICQRGTSLTIQCQVDSQVTMMFWYRQQPGQSLTLIATANQGSEATYESGFVIDKFPISRPNLTFSTLTVSNMSPEDSSIYLCSVEDPGLGGYTFGSGTRLTVV.

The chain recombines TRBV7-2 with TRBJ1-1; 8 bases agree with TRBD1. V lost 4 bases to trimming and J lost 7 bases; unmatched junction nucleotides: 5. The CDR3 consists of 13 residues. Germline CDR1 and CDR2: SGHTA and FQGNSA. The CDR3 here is CASSSDREGEAFF. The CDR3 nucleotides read TGTGCCAGCAGCTCGGACAGGGAGGGTGAAGCTTTCTTT.

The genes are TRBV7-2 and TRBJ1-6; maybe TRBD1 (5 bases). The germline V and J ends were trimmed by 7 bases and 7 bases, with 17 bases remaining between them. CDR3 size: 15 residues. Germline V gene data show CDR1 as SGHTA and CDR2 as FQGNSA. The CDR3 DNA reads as TGTGCCAGCACACCAAGAGCAGGGAGGAATTCACCCCTCCACTTT. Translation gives CASTPRAGRNSPLHF.

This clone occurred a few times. CDR3 nucleotide sequence: TGCGCCAGCAGCCCAGGACAGGGATTGGCACAAGAGACCCAGTACTTC. This gives the protein CASSPGQGLAQETQYF. The chain joins TRBV5-1 to TRBJ2-5; 8 nucleotides match TRBD1. V gave up 4 bases and J gave up 2 bases; unmatched junction bases: 10. This CDR3 region has 16 residues. The germline V gene has CDR1 SGHRS and CDR2 YFSETQ.

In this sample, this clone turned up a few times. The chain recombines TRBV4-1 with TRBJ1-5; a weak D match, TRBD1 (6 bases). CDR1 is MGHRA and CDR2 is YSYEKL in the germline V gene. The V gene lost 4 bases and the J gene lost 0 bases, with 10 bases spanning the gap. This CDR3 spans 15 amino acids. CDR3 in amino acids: CASSLRGNSNQPQHF. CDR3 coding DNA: TGCGCCAGCAGCCTAAGGGGGAATAGCAATCAGCCCCAGCATTTT.

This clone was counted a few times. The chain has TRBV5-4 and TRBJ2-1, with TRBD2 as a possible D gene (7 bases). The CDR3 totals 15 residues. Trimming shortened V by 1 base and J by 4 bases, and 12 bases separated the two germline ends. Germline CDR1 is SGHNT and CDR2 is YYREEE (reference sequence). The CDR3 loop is CASSLPGGGYNEQFF. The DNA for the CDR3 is TGTGCCAGCAGCTTGCCGGGGGGCGGTTACAATGAGCAGTTCTTC.

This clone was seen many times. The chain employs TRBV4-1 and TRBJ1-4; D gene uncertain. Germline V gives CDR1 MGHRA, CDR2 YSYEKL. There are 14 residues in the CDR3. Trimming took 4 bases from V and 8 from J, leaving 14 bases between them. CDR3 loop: CASSPLSWEEKLFF. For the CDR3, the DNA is TGCGCCAGCAGCCCGCTATCCTGGGAGGAAAAACTGTTTTTT.